The 5 T cell receptor beta chains reported below all come from one sample, sequenced in a study of Ad26.COV2.S vaccination and SARS-CoV-2 variants. This table comes from immunoSEQ multiplex PCR, and its TCRdb copy is limited to in-frame clones, with some not included. Of 400,000 to 500,000 clones listed, around nine tenths were seen once; the top ten hold approximately 4%. This sample's treatment: over 15 received Ad26.COV2.S at low or high dose, single or two shots; 5 received placebo; per-sample allocation not given. Sampling was performed 63 days after the first vaccine or placebo injection. The material sequenced was peripheral blood, taken in a trial of Ad26.COV2.S vaccine versus placebo. Receptors were obtained from a person aged 18-65 years who received the Ad26.COV2.S COVID-19 vaccine or a placebo.

V usage is TRBV10-3 and J usage is TRBJ2-1, with 7 bases identical to TRBD1. From germline, CDR1 is ENHRY and CDR2 SYGVKD. Trimming at V came to 6 bases and at J to 7 bases, leaving 12 bases not matched to a gene. The CDR3 has 15 residues. CDR3 sequence: CAIRTGTELRNEQFF. CDR3 DNA: TGTGCCATCAGGACCGGGACAGAGCTAAGGAATGAGCAGTTCTTC.

The sample holds one count of this clone. The V and J genes are TRBV6-2 or TRBV6-3 and TRBJ2-7; unclear D gene. CDR1 MNHEY and CDR2 SVGEGT come from the germline V gene. The V end was cut by 0 bases, the J end by 5 bases, with 11 bases between. The length of the CDR3 is 14 residues. Here the CDR3 DNA reads TGTGCCAGCAGTTACTCGAAGTATAGGGACGAGCAGTACTTC. It encodes CASSYSKYRDEQYF.

The chain carries TRBV20-1 and TRBJ1-2; D gene unclear. Trimming shortened V by 3 bases and J by 8 bases, and 16 bases separated the two germline ends. CDR3 length: 13 amino acids. Germline assignment: CDR1 DFQATT and CDR2 SNEGSKA (reference sequence). DNA for the CDR3: TGCAGTGCTAGTTTCCAGAGTCCCTTGGGCTACACCTTC. Its translation: CSASFQSPLGYTF.

Note on this clone: Relative to the germline gene, one junction end is altered; a read error may explain this. This chain connects TRBV27 to TRBJ1-5, with D tentatively TRBD1 (5 bases). The CDR3 consists of 13 residues. CDR1 is MNHEY, CDR2 SMNVEV, per germline (reference sequence). CDR3 protein: CASCLGGGGIQHF. The CDR3 coding sequence is TGTGCCAGCTGTTTAGGCGGGGGGGGGATCCAACATTTT.

V usage is TRBV28 and J usage is TRBJ2-3; possible D gene TRBD2, 6 bases. V lost 3 bases to trimming and J lost 3 bases, with 16 bases between them. The CDR3 runs 16 residues. Germline CDR1 reads MDHEN; CDR2 reads SYDVKM. The CDR3 DNA reads TGTGCCAGCAGTTTCGGCAAACGGGACTCTACAGATACGCAGTATTTT. Amino acid sequence: CASSFGKRDSTDTQYF.